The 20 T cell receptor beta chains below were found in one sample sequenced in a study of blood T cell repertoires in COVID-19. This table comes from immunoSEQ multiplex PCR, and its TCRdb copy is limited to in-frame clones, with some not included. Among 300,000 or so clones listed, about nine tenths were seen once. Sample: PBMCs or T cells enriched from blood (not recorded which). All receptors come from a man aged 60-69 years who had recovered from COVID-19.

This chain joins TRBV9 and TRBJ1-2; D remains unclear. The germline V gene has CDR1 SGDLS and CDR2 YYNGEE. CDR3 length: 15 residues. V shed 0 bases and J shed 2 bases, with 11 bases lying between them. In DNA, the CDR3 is TGTGCCAGCAGCGTAGATAACGGAGAAAACTATGGCTACACCTTC. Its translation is CASSVDNGENYGYTF.

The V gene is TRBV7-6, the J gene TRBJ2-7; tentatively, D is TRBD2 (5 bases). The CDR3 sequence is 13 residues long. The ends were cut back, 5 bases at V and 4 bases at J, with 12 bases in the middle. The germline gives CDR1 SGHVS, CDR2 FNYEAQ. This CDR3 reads CASSPVGDYEQYF. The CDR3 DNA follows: TGTGCCAGCAGCCCTGTCGGGGATTACGAGCAGTACTTC.

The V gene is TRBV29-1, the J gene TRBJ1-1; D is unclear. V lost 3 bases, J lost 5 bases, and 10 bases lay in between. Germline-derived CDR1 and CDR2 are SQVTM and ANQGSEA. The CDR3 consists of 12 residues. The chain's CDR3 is CSVDVGPTEAFF. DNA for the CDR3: TGCAGCGTTGACGTGGGCCCGACTGAAGCTTTCTTT.

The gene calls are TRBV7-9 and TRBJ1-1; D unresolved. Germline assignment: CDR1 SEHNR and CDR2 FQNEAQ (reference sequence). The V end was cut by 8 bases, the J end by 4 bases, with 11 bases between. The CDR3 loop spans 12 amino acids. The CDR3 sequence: CASEGLGTEAFF. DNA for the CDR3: TGTGCCAGCGAGGGCCTCGGCACTGAAGCTTTCTTT.

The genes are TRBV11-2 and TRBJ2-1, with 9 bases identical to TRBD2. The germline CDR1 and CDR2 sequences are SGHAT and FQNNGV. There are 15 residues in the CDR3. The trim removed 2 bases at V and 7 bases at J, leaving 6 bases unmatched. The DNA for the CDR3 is TGTGCCAGCAGCTTAACGGCGGGAGGGTTAAATGAGCAGTTCTTC. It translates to CASSLTAGGLNEQFF.

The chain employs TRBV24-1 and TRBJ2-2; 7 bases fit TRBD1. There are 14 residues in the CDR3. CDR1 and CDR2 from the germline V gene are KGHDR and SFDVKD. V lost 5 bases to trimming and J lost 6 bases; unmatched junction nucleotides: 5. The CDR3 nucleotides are TGTGCCACCAGTGGGCAGGGGGTTCCCGGGGAGCTGTTTTTT. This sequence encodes CATSGQGVPGELFF.

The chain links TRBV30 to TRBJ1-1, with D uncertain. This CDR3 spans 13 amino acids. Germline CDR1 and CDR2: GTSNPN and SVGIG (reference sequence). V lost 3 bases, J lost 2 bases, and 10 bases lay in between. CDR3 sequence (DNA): TGTGCCTGGAGCGATGGAGGAAACACTGAAGCTTTCTTT. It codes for CAWSDGGNTEAFF.

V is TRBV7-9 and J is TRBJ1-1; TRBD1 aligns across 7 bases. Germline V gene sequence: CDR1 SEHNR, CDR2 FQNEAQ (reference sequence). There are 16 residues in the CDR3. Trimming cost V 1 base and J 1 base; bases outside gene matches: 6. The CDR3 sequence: CASSLDSGQANTEAFF. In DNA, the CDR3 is TGTGCCAGCAGCTTAGACAGTGGACAGGCGAACACTGAAGCTTTCTTT.

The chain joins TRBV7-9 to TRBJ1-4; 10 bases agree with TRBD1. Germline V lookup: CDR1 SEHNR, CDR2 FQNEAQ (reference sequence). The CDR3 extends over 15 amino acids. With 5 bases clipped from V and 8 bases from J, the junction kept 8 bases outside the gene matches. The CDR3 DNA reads TGTGCCAGCAGCCGCGGACAGGGGGTATTGGAAAAACTGTTTTTT. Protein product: CASSRGQGVLEKLFF.

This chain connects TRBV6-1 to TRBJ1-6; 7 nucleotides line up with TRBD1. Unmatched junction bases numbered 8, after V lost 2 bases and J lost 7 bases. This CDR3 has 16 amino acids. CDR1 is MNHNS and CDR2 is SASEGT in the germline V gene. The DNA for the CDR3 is TGTGCCAGCAGTGAACCCCCGTCAGGGGGGAATTCACCCCTCCACTTT. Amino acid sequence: CASSEPPSGGNSPLHF.

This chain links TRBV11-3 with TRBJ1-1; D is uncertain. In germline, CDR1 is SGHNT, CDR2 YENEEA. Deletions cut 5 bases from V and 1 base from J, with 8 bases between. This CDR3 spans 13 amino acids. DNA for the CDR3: TGTGCCAGCAGCCCCCGGGGGAACACTGAAGCTTTCTTT. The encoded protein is CASSPRGNTEAFF. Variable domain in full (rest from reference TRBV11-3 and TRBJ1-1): EAGVVQSPRYKIIEKKQPVAFWCNPISGHNTLYWYLQNLGQGPELLIRYENEEAVDDSQLPKDRFSAERLKGVDSTLKIQPAELGDSAVYLCASSPRGNTEAFFGQGTRLTVV.

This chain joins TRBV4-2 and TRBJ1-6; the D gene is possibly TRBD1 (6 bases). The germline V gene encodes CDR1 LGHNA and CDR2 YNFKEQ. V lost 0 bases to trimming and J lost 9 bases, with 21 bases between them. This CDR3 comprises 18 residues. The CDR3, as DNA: TGTGCCAGCAGCCAAGAATTAGACCGGACAGTCTCGAGTTCACCCCTCCACTTT. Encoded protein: CASSQELDRTVSSSPLHF.

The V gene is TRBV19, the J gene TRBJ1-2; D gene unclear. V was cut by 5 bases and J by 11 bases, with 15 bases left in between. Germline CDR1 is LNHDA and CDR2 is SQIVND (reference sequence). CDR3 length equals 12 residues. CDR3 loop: CASSVRTRGYTF. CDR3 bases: TGTGCCAGTAGTGTCCGGACGAGAGGGTACACCTTC.

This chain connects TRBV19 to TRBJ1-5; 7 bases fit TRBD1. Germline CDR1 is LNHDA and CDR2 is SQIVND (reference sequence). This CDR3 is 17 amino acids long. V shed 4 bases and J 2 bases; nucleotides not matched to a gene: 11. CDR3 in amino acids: CASSTYRQGTRNQPQHF. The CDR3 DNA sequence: TGTGCCAGTAGTACCTACCGACAGGGCACGCGCAATCAGCCCCAGCATTTT.

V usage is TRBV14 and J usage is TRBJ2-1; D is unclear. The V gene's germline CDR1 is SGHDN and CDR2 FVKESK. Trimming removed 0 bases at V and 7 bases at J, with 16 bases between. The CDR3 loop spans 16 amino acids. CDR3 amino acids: CASSQEGLPTDNEQFF. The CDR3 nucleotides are TGTGCCAGCAGCCAAGAGGGCCTTCCCACAGATAATGAGCAGTTCTTC.

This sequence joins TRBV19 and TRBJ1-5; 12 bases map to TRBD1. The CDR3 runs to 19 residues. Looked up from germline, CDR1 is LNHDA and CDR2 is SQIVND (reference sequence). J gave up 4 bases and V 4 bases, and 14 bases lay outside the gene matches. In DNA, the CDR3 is TGTGCCAGTAGTACCGGGGACAGGGGGCGCGGGACGTTGAATCAGCCCCAGCATTTT. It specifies CASSTGDRGRGTLNQPQHF.

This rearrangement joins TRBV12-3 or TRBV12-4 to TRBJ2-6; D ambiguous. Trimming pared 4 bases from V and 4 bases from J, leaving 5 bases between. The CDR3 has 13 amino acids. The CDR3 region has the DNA TGTGCCAGCAGTTATGGCGGGGCCAACGTCCTGACTTTC. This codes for CASSYGGANVLTF.

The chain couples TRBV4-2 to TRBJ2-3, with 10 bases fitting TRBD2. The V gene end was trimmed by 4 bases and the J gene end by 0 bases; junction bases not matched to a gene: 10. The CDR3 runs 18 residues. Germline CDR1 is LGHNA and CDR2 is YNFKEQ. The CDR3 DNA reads TGTGCCAGCAGCCGAGCCGGACTAGCGGATACTAGCACAGATACGCAGTATTTT. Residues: CASSRAGLADTSTDTQYF.

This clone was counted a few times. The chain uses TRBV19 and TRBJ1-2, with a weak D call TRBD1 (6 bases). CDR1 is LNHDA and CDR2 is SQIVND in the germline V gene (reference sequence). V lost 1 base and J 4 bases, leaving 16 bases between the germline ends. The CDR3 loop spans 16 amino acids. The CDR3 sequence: CASSIGGHILPYGYTF. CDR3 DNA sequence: TGTGCCAGTAGTATAGGGGGACACATCCTCCCCTATGGCTACACCTTC.

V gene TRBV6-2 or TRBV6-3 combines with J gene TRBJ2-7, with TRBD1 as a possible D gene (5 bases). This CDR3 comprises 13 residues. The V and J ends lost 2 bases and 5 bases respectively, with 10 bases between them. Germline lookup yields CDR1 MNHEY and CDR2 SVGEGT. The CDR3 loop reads CASSYPARDEQYF. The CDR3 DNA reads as TGTGCCAGCAGTTACCCAGCCAGGGACGAGCAGTACTTC.